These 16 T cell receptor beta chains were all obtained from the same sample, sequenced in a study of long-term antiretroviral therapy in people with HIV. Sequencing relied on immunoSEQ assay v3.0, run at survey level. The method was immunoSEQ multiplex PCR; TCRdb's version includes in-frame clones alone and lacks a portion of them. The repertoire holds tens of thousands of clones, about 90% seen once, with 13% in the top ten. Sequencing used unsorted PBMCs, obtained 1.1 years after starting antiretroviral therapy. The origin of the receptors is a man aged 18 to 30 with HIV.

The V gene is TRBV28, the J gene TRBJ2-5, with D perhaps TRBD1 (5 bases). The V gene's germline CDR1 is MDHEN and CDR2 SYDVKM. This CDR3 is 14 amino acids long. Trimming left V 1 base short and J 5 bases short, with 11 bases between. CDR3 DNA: TGTGCCAGCAGTTTATATGACAGTCGGGAGACCCAGTACTTC. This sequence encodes CASSLYDSRETQYF.

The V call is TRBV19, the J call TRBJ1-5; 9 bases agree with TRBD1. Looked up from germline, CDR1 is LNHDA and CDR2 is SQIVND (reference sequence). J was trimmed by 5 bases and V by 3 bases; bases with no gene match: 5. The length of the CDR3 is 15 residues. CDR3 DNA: TGTGCCAGTAGTATGTCCGGGACAGGGCATCAGCCCCAGCATTTT. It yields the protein CASSMSGTGHQPQHF.

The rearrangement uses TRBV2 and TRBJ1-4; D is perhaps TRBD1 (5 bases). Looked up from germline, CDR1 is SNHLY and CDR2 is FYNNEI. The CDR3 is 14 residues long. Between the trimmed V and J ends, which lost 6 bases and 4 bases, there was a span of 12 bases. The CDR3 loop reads CASSGRGDNEKLFF. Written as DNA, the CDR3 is TGTGCCAGCAGCGGACGGGGGGATAATGAAAAACTGTTTTTT.

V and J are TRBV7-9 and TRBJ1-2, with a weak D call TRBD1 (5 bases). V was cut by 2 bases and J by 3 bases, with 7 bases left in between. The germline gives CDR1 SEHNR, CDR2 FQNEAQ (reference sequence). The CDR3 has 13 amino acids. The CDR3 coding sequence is TGTGCCAGCAGCTTATCAGGGCACTATGGCTACACCTTC. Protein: CASSLSGHYGYTF.

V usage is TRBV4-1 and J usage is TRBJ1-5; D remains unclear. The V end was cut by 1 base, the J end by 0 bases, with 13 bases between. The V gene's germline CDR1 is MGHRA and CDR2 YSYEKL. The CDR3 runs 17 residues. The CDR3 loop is CASSQGFMYNSNQPQHF. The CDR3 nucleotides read TGCGCCAGCAGCCAAGGGTTTATGTACAATAGCAATCAGCCCCAGCATTTT.

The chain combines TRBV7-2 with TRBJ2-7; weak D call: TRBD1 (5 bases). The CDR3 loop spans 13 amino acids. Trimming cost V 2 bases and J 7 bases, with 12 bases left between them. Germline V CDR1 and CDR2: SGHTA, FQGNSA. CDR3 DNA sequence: TGTGCCAGCAGCTTAATAGGGGCCTCGGAGCAGTACTTC. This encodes CASSLIGASEQYF.

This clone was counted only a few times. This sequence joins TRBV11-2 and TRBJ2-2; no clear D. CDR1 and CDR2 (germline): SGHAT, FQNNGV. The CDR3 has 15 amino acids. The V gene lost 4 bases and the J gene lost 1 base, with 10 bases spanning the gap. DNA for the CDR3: TGTGCCAGCAGCTCGGACGGAATGAACACCGGGGAGCTGTTTTTT. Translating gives CASSSDGMNTGELFF.

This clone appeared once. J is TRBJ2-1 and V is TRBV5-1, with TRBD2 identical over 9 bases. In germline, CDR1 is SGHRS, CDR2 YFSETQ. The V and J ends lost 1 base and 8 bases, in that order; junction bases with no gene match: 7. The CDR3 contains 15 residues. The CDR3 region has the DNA TGCGCCAGCAGCTTGTCTGGCGGGAGGGCCGATGAGCAGTTCTTC. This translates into CASSLSGGRADEQFF.

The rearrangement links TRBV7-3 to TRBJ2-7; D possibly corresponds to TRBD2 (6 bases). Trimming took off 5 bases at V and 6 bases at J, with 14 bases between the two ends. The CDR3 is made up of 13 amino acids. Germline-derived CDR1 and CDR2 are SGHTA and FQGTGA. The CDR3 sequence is CASSPRAGTEQYF. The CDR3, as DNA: TGTGCCAGCAGCCCCCGAGCGGGTACCGAGCAGTACTTC.

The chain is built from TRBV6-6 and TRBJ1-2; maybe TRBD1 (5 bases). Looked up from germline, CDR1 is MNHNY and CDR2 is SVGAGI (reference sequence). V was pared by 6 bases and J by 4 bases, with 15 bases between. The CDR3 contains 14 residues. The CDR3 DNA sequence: TGTGCCAGCAGAGATTGGGGCGCTGCCTATGGCTACACCTTC. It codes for CASRDWGAAYGYTF.

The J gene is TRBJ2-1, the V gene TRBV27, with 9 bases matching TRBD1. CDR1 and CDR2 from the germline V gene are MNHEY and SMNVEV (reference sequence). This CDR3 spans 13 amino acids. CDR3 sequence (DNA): TGTGGCTCCGGGACAGGGAGATACAATGAGCAGTTCTTC. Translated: CGSGTGRYNEQFF.

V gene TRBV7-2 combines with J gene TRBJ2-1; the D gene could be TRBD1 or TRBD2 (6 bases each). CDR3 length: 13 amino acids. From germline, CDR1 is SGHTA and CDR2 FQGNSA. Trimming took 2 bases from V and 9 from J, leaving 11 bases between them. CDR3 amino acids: CASSLRGAGEQFF. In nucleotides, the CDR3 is TGTGCCAGCAGCTTAAGGGGGGCAGGTGAGCAGTTCTTC. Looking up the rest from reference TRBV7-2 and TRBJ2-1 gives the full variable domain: GAGVSQSPSNKVTEKGKDVELRCDPISGHTALYWYRQSLGQGLEFLIYFQGNSAPDKSGLPSDRFSAERTGGSVSTLTIQRTQQEDSAVYLCASSLRGAGEQFFGPGTRLTVL.

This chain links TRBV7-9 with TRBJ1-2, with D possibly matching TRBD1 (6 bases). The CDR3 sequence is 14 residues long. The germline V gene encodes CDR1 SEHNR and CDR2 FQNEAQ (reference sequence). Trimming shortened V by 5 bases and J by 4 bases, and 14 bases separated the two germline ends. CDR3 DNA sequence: TGTGCCAGCAGCCTTGGGGGGGCCCCCTATGGCTACACCTTC. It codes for CASSLGGAPYGYTF.

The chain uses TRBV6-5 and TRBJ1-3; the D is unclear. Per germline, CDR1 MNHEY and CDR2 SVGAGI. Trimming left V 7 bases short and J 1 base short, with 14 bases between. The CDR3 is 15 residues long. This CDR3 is CASTSPGFSGNTIYF. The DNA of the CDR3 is TGTGCCAGCACCTCCCCTGGCTTTTCTGGAAACACCATATATTTT.

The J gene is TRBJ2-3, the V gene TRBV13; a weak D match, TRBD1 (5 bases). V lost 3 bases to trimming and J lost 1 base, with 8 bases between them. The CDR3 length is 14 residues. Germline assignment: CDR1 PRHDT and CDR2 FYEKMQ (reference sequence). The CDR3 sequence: CASSLGRGTDTQYF. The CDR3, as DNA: TGTGCCAGCAGCTTGGGCAGGGGCACAGATACGCAGTATTTT. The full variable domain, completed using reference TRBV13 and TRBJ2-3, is AAGVIQSPRHLIKEKRETATLKCYPIPRHDTVYWYQQGPGQDPQFLISFYEKMQSDKGSIPDRFSAQQFSDYHSELNMSSLELGDSALYFCASSLGRGTDTQYFGPGTRLTVL.

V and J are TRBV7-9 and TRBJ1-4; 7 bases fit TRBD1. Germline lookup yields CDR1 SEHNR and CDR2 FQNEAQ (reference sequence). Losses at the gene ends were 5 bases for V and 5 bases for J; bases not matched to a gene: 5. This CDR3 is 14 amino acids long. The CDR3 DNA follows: TGTGCCAGCAGCCCTCCGGGACAGAATGAAAAACTGTTTTTT. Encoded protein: CASSPPGQNEKLFF.